One T cell receptor beta chain is described in this entry. Its antigen is still unknown. The V and J ends lost 0 bases and 5 bases, in that order; junction bases with no gene match: 8. This CDR3 spans 15 amino acids. The germline CDR1 and CDR2 sequences are SGHRS and YFSETQ. The data stem from a study of long-term antiretroviral therapy in people with HIV. Study-level results: Controls showed broader CDR3 length ranges than did the HIV repertoires. Diversity went up after ART and still fell short of transplant donor controls. Records did not include ART adherence, viral resistance or therapy changes.

With survey level as its setting, the immunoSEQ assay was v3.0. Sequencing targeted roughly 40,000-55,000 T-cell genomes per sample. TCRdb keeps only in-frame clones here, not all; method: immunoSEQ multiplex PCR. The sample has approximately 24,000 clones, 85% to 95% seen once. The clonotype originates from a woman between 45 and 60 years old with HIV. The material sequenced was unsorted PBMCs, taken around 5.2 years after starting antiretroviral therapy. The chain links TRBV5-1 to TRBJ2-7, with TRBD2 matching over 7 bases. CDR3: CASSLDSGRGDEQYF. The CDR3 coding sequence is TGCGCCAGCAGCTTGGATAGCGGGCGCGGGGACGAGCAGTACTTC.